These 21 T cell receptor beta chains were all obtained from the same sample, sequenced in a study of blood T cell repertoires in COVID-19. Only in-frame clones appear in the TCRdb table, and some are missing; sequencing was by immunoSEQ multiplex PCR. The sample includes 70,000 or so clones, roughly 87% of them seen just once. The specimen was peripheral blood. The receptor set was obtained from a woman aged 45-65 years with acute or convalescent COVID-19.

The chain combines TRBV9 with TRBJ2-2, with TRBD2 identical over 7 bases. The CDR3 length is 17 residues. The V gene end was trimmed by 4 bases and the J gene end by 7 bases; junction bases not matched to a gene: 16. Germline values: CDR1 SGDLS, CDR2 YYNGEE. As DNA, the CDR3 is TGTGCCAGCAGCCCCACCCCGTCGGGAGGTTCTCGCGGGGAGCTGTTTTTT. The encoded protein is CASSPTPSGGSRGELFF.

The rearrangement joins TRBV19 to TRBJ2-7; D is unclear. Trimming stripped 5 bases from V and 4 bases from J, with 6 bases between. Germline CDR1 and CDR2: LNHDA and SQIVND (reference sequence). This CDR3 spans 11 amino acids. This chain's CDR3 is CASSSRYEQYF. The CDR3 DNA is TGTGCCAGTAGTTCCCGGTACGAGCAGTACTTC.

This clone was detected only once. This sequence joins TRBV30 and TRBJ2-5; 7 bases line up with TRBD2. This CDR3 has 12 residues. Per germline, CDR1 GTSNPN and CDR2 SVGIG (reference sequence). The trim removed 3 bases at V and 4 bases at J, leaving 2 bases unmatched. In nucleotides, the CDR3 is TGTGCCTGGAGCTGGGGGGGAGAGACCCAGTACTTC. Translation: CAWSWGGETQYF.

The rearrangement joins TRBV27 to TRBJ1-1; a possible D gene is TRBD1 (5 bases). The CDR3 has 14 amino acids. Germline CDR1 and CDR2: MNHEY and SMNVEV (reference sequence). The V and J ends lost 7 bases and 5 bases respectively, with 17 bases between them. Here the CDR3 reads CASITWGAMTEAFF. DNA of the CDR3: TGTGCCAGCATCACCTGGGGCGCTATGACTGAAGCTTTCTTT.

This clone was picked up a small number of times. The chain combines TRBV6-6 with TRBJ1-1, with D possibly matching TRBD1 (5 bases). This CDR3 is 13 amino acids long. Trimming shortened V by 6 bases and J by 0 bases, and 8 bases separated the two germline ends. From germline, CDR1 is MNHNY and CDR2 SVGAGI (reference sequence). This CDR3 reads CASRRTLNTEAFF. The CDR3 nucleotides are TGTGCCAGCAGAAGGACACTGAACACTGAAGCTTTCTTT.

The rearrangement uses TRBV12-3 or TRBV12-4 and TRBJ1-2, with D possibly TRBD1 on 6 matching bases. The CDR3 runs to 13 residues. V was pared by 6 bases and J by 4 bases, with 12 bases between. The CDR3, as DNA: TGTGCCAGCAGCCGTGACAGGAGCTATGGCTACACCTTC. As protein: CASSRDRSYGYTF.

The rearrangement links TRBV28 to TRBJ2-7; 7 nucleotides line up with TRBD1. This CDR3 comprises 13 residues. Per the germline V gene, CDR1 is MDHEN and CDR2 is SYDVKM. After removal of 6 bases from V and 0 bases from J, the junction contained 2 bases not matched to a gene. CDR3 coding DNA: TGTGCCAGCAGGGGGGACAGCTCCTACGAGCAGTACTTC. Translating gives CASRGDSSYEQYF.

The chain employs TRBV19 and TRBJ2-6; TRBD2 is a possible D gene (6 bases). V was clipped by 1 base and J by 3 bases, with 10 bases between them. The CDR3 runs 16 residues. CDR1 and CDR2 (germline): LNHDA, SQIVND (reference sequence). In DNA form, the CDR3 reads TGTGCCAGTAGTATAGGAGGGGACTTTGGGGCCAACGTCCTGACTTTC. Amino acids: CASSIGGDFGANVLTF.

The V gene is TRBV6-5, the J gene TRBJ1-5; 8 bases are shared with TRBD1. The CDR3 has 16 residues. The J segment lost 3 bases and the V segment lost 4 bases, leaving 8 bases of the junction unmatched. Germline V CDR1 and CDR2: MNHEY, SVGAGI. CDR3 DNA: TGTGCCAGCAGTTCCAGACAGGGGACGAACAATCAGCCCCAGCATTTT. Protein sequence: CASSSRQGTNNQPQHF.

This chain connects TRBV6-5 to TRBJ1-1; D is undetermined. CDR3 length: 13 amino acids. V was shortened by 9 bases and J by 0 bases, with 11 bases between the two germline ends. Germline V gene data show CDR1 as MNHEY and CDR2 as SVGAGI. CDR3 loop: CASFWTLNTEAFF. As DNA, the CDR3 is TGTGCCAGTTTTTGGACTCTGAACACTGAAGCTTTCTTT.

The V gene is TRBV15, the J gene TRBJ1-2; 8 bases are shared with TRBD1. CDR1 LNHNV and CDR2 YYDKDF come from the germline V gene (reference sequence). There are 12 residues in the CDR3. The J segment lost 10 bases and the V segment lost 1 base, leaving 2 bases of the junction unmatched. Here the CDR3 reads CATSRAGGYYTF. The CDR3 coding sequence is TGTGCCACCAGCAGAGCAGGGGGCTACTACACCTTC.

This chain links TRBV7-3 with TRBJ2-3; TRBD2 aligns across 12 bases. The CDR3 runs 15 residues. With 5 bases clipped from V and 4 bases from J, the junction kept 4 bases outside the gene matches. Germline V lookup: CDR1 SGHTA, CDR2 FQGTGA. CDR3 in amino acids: CASSPSGGGPDTQYF. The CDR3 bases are TGTGCCAGCAGCCCTAGCGGGGGGGGTCCAGATACGCAGTATTTT. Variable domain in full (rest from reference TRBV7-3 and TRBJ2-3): GAGVSQTPSNKVTEKGKYVELRCDPISGHTALYWYRQSLGQGPEFLIYFQGTGAADDSGLPNDRFFAVRPEGSVSTLKIQRTERGDSAVYLCASSPSGGGPDTQYFGPGTRLTVL.

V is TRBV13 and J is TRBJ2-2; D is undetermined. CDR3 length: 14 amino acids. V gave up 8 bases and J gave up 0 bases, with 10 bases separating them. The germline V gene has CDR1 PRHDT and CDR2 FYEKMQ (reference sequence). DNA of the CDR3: TGTGCCAGCTCAGACCGGGCGAACACCGGGGAGCTGTTTTTT. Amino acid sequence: CASSDRANTGELFF.

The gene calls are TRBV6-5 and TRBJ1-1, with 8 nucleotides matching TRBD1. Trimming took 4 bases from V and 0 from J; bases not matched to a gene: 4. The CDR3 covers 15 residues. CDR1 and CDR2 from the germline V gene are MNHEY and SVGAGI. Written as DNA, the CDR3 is TGTGCCAGCAGTTCAGGGGGCCCTTTGAACACTGAAGCTTTCTTT. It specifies CASSSGGPLNTEAFF.

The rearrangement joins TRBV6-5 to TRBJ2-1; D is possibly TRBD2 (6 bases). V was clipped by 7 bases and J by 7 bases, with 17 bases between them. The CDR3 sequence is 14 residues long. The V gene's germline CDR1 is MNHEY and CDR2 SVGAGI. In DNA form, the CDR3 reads TGTGCCAGCAAACTCGGACTACCTCAGAATGAGCAGTTCTTC. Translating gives CASKLGLPQNEQFF.

CDR3 sequence reads: CASSLRGSQPQHF. In nucleotides, the CDR3 is TGTGCCAGCAGTTTAAGGGGTTCCCAGCCCCAGCATTTT. The gene calls are TRBV27 and TRBJ1-5; tentatively, D is TRBD1 (5 bases). V was shortened by 2 bases and J by 7 bases, with 9 bases between the two germline ends. CDR1 is MNHEY and CDR2 is SMNVEV in the germline V gene (reference sequence). This CDR3 contains 13 residues.

The CDR3 region has the DNA TGTGCCAGCAGCGAGTGGGGGGTAGGGAACACAGATACGCAGTATTTT. Protein product: CASSEWGVGNTDTQYF. The rearrangement joins TRBV3-1 (or the pseudogene TRBV3-2) to TRBJ2-3, with a tentative D call TRBD2 (6 bases). Germline V lookup: CDR1 LGHDT, CDR2 YNNKEL (reference sequence). The length of the CDR3 is 16 residues. Deletions cut 5 bases from V and 2 bases from J, with 17 bases between.

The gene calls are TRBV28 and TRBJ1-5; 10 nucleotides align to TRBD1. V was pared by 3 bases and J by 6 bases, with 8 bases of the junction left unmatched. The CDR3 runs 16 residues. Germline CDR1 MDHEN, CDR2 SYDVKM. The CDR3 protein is CASSLGDRGRGQPQHF. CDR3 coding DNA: TGTGCCAGCAGTTTGGGGGACAGGGGAAGAGGTCAGCCCCAGCATTTT.

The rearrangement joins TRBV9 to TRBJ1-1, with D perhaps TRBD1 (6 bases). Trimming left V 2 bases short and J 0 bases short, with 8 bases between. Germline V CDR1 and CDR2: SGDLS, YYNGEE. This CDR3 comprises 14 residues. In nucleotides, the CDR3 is TGTGCCAGCAGCGTCGGACAGCTGAACACTGAAGCTTTCTTT. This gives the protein CASSVGQLNTEAFF.

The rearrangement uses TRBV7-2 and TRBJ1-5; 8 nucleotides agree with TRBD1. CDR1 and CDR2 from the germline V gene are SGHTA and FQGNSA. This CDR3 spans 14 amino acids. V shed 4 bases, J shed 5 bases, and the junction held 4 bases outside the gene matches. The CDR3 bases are TGTGCCAGCAGCTGGACAGGGAGTTATCAGCCCCAGCATTTT. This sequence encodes CASSWTGSYQPQHF.

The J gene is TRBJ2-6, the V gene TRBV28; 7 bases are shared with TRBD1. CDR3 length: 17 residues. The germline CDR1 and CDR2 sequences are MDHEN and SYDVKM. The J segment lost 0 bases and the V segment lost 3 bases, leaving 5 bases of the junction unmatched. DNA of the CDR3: TGTGCCAGCAGTTTCTTGGGACAGTCCTCTGGGGCCAACGTCCTGACTTTC. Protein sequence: CASSFLGQSSGANVLTF.